This T cell receptor beta chain derives from a study of blood T cell repertoires in COVID-19. About the research overall: Samples of COVID-19 (acute and convalescent) were obtained from the United States, Italy and Spain. PBMCs, B-cell-depleted T cells, or T cells provided the cDNA or gDNA that made up the material.

Assay: immunoSEQ multiplex PCR; the TCRdb copy retains only in-frame clones and omits some. Of 200,000 to 250,000 clones in the sample, roughly 81% were seen once. The V and J ends lost 3 bases and 2 bases respectively, with 14 bases between them. The CDR3 totals 15 residues. Germline V lookup: CDR1 DFQATT, CDR2 SNEGSKA (reference sequence). The source is a man aged 40-49 years with acute or convalescent COVID-19. The chain has TRBV20-1 and TRBJ2-1; D remains ambiguous. The specimen was peripheral blood. The CDR3 reads CSASLVMGTYNEQFF. The CDR3 DNA follows: TGCAGTGCTAGTTTGGTAATGGGCACCTACAATGAGCAGTTCTTC.